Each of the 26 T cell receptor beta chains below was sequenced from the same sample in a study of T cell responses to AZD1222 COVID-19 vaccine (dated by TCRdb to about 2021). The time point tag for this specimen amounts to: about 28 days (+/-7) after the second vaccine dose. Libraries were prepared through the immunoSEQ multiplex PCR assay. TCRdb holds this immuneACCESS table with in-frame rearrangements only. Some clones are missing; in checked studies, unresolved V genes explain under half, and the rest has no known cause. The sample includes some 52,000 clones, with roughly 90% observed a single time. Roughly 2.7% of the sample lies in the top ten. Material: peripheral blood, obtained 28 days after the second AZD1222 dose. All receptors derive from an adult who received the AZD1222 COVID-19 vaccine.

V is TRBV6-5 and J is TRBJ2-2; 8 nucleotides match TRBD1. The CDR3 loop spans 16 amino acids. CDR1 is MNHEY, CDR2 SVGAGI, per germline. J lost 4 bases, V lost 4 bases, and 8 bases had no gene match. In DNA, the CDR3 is TGTGCCAGCAGTTCACCCCAGGGGGCGGGCACCGGGGAGCTGTTTTTT. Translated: CASSSPQGAGTGELFF.

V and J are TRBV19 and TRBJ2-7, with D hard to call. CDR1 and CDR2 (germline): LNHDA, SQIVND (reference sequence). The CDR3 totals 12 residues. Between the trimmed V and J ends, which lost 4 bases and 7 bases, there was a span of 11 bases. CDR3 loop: CASSTSRSEQYF. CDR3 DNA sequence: TGTGCCAGTAGTACCAGTAGGTCAGAGCAGTACTTC.

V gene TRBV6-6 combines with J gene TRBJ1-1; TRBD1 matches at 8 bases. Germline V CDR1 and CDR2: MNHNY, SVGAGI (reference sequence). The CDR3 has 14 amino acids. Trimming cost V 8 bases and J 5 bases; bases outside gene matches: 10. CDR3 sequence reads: CASCFTGGSTEAFF. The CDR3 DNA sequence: TGTGCCAGCTGCTTCACAGGGGGAAGTACTGAAGCTTTCTTT.

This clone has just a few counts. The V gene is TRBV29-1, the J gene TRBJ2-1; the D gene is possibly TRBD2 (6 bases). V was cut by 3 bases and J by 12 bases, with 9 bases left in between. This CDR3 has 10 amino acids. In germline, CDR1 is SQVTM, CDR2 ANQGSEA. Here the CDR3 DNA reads TGCAGCGTTGATGAGGGAGGGCAGTTCTTC. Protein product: CSVDEGGQFF.

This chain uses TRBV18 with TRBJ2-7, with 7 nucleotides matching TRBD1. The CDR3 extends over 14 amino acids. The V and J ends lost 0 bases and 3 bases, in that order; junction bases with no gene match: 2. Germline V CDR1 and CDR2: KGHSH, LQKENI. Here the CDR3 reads CASSPPGQNYEQYF. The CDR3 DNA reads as TGTGCCAGCTCACCACCGGGACAGAACTACGAGCAGTACTTC. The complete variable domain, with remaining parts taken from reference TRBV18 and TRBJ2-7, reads NAGVMQNPRHLVRRRGQEARLRCSPMKGHSHVYWYRQLPEEGLKFMVYLQKENIIDESGMPKERFSAEFPKEGPSILRIQQVVRGDSAAYFCASSPPGQNYEQYFGPGTRLTVT.

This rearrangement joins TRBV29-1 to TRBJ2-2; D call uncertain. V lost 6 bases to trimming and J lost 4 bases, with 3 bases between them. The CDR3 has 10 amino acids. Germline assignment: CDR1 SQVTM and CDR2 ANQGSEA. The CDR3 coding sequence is TGCAGCGTCTTCACCGGGGAGCTGTTTTTT. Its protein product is CSVFTGELFF.

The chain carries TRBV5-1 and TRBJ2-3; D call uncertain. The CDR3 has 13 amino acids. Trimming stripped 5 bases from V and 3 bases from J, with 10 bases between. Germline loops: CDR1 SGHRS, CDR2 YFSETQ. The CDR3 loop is CASRRTETDTQYF. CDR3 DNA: TGCGCCAGCAGGCGCACAGAGACAGATACGCAGTATTTT.

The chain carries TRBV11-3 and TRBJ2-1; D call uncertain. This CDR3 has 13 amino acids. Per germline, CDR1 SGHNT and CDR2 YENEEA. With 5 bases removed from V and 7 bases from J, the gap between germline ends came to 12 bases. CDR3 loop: CASSLLDGNEQFF. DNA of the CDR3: TGTGCCAGCAGCCTATTGGACGGGAATGAGCAGTTCTTC.

The CDR3 bases are TGTGCCAGCAGCTTACCTAGGCTCAACACTGAAGCTTTCTTT. Translated: CASSLPRLNTEAFF. The gene calls are TRBV7-9 and TRBJ1-1; D gene uncertain. The germline V gene has CDR1 SEHNR and CDR2 FQNEAQ (reference sequence). Trimming removed 2 bases from V and 2 bases from J, with 9 bases in between. CDR3 length equals 14 residues.

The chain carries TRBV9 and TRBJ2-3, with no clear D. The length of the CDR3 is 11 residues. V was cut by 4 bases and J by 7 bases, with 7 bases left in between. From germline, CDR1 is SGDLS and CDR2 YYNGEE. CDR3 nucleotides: TGTGCCAGCAGCCAAGACAATACGCAGTATTTT. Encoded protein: CASSQDNTQYF.

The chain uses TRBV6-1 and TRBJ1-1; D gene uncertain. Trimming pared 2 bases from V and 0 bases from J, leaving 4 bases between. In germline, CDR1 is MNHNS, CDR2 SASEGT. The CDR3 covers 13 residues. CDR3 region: CASSETVNTEAFF. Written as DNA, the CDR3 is TGTGCCAGCAGTGAAACAGTGAACACTGAAGCTTTCTTT.

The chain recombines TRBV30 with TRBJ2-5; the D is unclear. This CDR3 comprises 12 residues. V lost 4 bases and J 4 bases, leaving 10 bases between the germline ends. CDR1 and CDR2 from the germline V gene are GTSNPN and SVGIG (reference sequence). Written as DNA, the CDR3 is TGTGCCTGGACTAGTTTCGGAGAGACCCAGTACTTC. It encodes CAWTSFGETQYF.

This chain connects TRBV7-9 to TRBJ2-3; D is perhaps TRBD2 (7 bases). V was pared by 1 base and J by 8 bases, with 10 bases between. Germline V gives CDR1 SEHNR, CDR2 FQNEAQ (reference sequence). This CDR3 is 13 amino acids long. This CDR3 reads CASSLERGGTQYF. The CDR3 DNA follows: TGTGCCAGCAGCTTAGAGAGGGGGGGTACGCAGTATTTT.

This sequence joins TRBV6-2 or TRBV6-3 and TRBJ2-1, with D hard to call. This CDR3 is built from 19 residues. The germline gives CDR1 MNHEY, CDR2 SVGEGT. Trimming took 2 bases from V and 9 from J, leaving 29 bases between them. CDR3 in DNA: TGTGCCAGCAGTTACCGGCAGAAATCCTCTGGACGGCCATACGGTGAGCAGTTCTTC. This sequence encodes CASSYRQKSSGRPYGEQFF.

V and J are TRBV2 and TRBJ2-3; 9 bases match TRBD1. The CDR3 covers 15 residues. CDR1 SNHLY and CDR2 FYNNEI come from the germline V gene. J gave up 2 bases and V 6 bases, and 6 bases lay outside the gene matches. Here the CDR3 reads CASRGWTGATDTQYF. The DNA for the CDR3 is TGTGCCAGCAGAGGGTGGACAGGGGCCACAGATACGCAGTATTTT.

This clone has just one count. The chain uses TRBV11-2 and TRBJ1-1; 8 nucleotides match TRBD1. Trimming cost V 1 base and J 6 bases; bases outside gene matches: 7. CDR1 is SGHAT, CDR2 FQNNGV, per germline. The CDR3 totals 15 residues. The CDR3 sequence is CASSLAGQGSAEAFF. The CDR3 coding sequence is TGTGCCAGCAGCTTAGCCGGACAGGGTTCGGCTGAAGCTTTCTTT. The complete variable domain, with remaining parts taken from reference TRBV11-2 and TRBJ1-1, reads EAGVAQSPRYKIIEKRQSVAFWCNPISGHATLYWYQQILGQGPKLLIQFQNNGVVDDSQLPKDRFSAERLKGVDSTLKIQPAKLEDSAVYLCASSLAGQGSAEAFFGQGTRLTVV.

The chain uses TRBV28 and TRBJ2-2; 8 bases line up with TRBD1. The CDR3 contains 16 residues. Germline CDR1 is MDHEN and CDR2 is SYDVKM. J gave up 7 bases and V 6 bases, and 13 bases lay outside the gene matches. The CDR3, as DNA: TGTGCCAGCAGACCGCCTTCTCAGGGGGCGGGCGGGGAGCTGTTTTTT. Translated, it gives CASRPPSQGAGGELFF.

The CDR3 bases are TGTGCCAGCAGTTTATCCCACAGCTTCACAGATACGCAGTATTTT. The encoded protein is CASSLSHSFTDTQYF. The rearrangement links TRBV27 to TRBJ2-3; D gene ambiguous. Trimming took 0 bases from V and 2 from J, leaving 9 bases between them. This CDR3 spans 15 amino acids. Per the germline V gene, CDR1 is MNHEY and CDR2 is SMNVEV (reference sequence).

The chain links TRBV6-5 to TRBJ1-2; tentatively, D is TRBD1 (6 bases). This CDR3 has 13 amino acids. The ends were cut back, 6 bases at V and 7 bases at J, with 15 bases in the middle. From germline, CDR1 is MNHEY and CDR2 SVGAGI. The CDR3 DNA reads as TGTGCCAGCAGCTTAGGGGGATCGGTTGGCTACACCTTC. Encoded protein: CASSLGGSVGYTF.

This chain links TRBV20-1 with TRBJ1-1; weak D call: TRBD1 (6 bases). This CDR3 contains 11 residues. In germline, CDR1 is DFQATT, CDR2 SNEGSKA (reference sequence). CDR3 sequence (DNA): TGCAGGTCAGGGGAGGTAACTGAAGCTTTCTTT. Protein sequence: CRSGEVTEAFF.

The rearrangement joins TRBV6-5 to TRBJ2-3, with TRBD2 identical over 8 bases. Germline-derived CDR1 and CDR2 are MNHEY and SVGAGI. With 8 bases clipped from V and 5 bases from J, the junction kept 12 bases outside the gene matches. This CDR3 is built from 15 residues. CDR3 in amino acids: CASGRLANFGDTQYF. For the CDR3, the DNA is TGTGCCAGCGGCCGACTAGCGAATTTTGGAGATACGCAGTATTTT.

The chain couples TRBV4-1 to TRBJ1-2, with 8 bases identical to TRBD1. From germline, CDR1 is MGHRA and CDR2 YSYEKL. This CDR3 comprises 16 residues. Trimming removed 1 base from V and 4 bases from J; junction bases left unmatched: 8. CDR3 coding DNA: TGCGCCAGCAGCCAAGTCCAGGGGGCCCCCCTCTATGGCTACACCTTC. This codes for CASSQVQGAPLYGYTF.

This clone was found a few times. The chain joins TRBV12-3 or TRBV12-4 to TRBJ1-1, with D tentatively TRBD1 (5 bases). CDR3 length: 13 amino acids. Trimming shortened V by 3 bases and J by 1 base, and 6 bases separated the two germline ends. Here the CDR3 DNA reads TGTGCCAGCAGTTTCGGGGGGAACACTGAAGCTTTCTTT. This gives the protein CASSFGGNTEAFF.

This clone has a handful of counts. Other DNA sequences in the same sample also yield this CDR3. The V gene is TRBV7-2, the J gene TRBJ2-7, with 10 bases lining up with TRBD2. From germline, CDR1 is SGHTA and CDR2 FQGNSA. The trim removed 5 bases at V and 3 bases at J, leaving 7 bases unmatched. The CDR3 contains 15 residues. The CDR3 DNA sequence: TGTGCCAGCAGCCCAAGCGGGAGGGTTTTCTACGAGCAGTACTTC. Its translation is CASSPSGRVFYEQYF.

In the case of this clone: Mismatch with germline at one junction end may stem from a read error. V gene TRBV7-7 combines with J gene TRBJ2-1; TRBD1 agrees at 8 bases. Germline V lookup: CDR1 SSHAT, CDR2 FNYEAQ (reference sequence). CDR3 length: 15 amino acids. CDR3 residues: CASSSGQGSYNEQFF. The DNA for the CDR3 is TGTGCTAGCAGCTCAGGACAGGGTTCCTACAATGAGCAGTTCTTC. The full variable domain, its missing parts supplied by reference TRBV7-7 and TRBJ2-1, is GAGVSQSPRYKVTKRGQDVTLRCDPISSHATLYWYQQALGQGPEFLTYFNYEAQPDKSGLPSDRFSAERPEGSISTLTIQRTEQRDSAMYRCASSSGQGSYNEQFFGPGTRLTVL.

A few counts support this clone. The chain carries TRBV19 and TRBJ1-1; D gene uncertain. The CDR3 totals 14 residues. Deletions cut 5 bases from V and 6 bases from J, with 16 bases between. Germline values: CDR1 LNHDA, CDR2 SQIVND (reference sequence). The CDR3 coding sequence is TGTGCCAGTAGTCCCAAGACGATTTCGGCTGAAGCTTTCTTT. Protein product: CASSPKTISAEAFF.